This record covers a single T cell receptor beta chain. MiXCR, applied by TCRdb to the PCR reads, yields one record per CDR3 protein. The sample carries over 9,500 distinct CDR3 sequences, 50% recorded once. These data originate in a study of immune characterization of retroperitoneal liposarcoma. The sequenced sample consisted of tumor tissue. The receptor's source is a female donor with retroperitoneal liposarcoma.

The CDR3 DNA sequence: TGTGCCAGCAGCTTAGGGGGGATGGCTTTCTTT. It encodes CASSLGGMAFF. V usage is TRBV11-3 and J usage is TRBJ1-1, with D possibly being TRBD1 (5 bases). The germline CDR1 and CDR2 sequences are SGHNT and YENEEA. The germline V and J ends were trimmed by 1 base and 11 bases, with 8 bases remaining between them. The CDR3 is made up of 11 amino acids.